These 27 T cell receptor beta chains were all obtained from the same sample, sequenced in a study of CD8+ T cells in alopecia areata. Extraction and reverse transcription of RNA yielded cDNA as the sequencing template. The table came from immunoSEQ multiplex PCR; TCRdb's copy has only in-frame clones and leaves some out. The sample shows about 180,000 clones, 40% to 65% of them seen only once. The treatment: oral pan-JAK inhibitor, 5-10 mg twice daily. The sample was CD8+ T cells sorted from blood, taken at week 24, from a patient treated with tofacitinib. These receptors all stem from a human donor with alopecia areata.

The chain carries TRBV5-6 and TRBJ2-2; 9 bases agree with TRBD2. Germline V gene data show CDR1 as SGHDT and CDR2 as YYEEEE. CDR3 length: 16 residues. The J segment lost 5 bases and the V segment lost 0 bases, leaving 5 bases of the junction unmatched. The chain's CDR3 is CASSLGSGGPTGELFF. Written as DNA, the CDR3 is TGTGCCAGCAGCTTGGGTAGCGGGGGACCAACCGGGGAGCTGTTTTTT.

This chain joins TRBV5-6 and TRBJ2-1; D gene ambiguous. CDR1 is SGHDT and CDR2 is YYEEEE in the germline V gene. V lost 3 bases to trimming and J lost 6 bases, with 10 bases between them. This CDR3 is built from 13 residues. The CDR3 region has the DNA TGTGCCAGCAGCTCCGGAGCCCCCAATGAGCAGTTCTTC. Translating it yields CASSSGAPNEQFF.

The chain combines TRBV14 with TRBJ2-6; the D gene is possibly TRBD1 (6 bases). Germline values: CDR1 SGHDN, CDR2 FVKESK. The CDR3 contains 17 residues. V was shortened by 1 base and J by 3 bases, with 13 bases between the two germline ends. The CDR3 coding sequence is TGTGCCAGCAGCCAAGGTGGGGGCCGACGTGGGGCCAACGTCCTGACTTTC. It specifies CASSQGGGRRGANVLTF.

The J gene is TRBJ2-4, the V gene TRBV11-2; no definite D call. Germline assignment: CDR1 SGHAT and CDR2 FQNNGV. The V end lost 2 bases, the J end lost 0 bases, and 11 bases lay between the germline ends. CDR3 length equals 16 residues. CDR3 bases: TGTGCCAGCAGCTTACAGGCCGCATCAGCCAAAAACATTCAGTACTTC. Protein sequence: CASSLQAASAKNIQYF.

In its sample, this clone was seen a few times. J is TRBJ2-2 and V is TRBV30; 9 nucleotides line up with TRBD2. The CDR3 length is 17 residues. Looked up from germline, CDR1 is GTSNPN and CDR2 is SVGIG (reference sequence). V was clipped by 1 base and J by 0 bases; unmatched bases: 6. This chain's CDR3 is CAWSGLLAGTNTGELFF. In DNA, the CDR3 is TGTGCCTGGAGTGGGCTCCTAGCGGGGACGAACACCGGGGAGCTGTTTTTT.

This clone was picked up one time. The genes are TRBV4-3 and TRBJ1-1; D is unclear. The V gene's germline CDR1 is LGHNA and CDR2 YSLEER. Trimming took 2 bases from V and 1 from J, leaving 17 bases between them. The CDR3 has 17 amino acids. The CDR3 bases are TGCGCCAGCAGCCAAATAGGGTTTGAAGCAGCGAACACTGAAGCTTTCTTT. This codes for CASSQIGFEAANTEAFF.

DNA of the CDR3: TGCAGCGTTAGGGACATCAGAGGCTACGAGCAGTACTTC. Residues: CSVRDIRGYEQYF. V gene TRBV29-1 combines with J gene TRBJ2-7; D perhaps matches TRBD1 (6 bases). Germline values: CDR1 SQVTM, CDR2 ANQGSEA. The length of the CDR3 is 13 residues. Between the trimmed V and J ends, which lost 5 bases and 3 bases, there was a span of 14 bases.

The V gene is TRBV4-3, the J gene TRBJ1-5, with TRBD1 matching over 8 bases. The germline CDR1 and CDR2 sequences are LGHNA and YSLEER. V gave up 3 bases and J gave up 4 bases; unmatched junction bases: 5. The CDR3 runs 15 residues. This CDR3 reads CASSQLTGANQPQHF. The CDR3 DNA reads TGCGCCAGCAGCCAGTTGACAGGGGCAAATCAGCCCCAGCATTTT.

The chain uses TRBV23-1 and TRBJ2-1; TRBD1 matches 7 bases. TRBV23-1 is assigned to the ORF class and has an uncertain function. J gave up 3 bases and V 6 bases, and 11 bases lay outside the gene matches. The CDR3 totals 16 residues. CDR3 nucleotide sequence: TGCGCCAGCAGGAAACAGGGGTTATGCCTCTACAATGAGCAGTTCTTC. Translating gives CASRKQGLCLYNEQFF.

This clone was seen a few times. This chain connects TRBV29-1 to TRBJ2-2, with TRBD1 matching over 9 bases. J was trimmed by 1 base and V by 3 bases; bases with no gene match: 3. Germline loops: CDR1 SQVTM, CDR2 ANQGSEA. The CDR3 spans 15 residues. CDR3 DNA sequence: TGCAGCGTTGAGGGACAGGGACAGAACACCGGGGAGCTGTTTTTT. Amino acid sequence: CSVEGQGQNTGELFF.

This clone occurred once. The V and J genes are TRBV9 and TRBJ1-6, with TRBD1 as a possible D gene (6 bases). Germline loops: CDR1 SGDLS, CDR2 YYNGEE. The CDR3 consists of 13 residues. Trimming shortened V by 5 bases and J by 9 bases, and 12 bases separated the two germline ends. This CDR3 reads CASSVKGGSPLHF. The CDR3, as DNA: TGTGCCAGCAGTGTAAAAGGGGGTTCACCCCTCCACTTT.

V is TRBV29-1 and J is TRBJ2-2; possible D gene TRBD1, 6 bases. Germline lookup yields CDR1 SQVTM and CDR2 ANQGSEA. This CDR3 is 14 amino acids long. V was cut by 4 bases and J by 7 bases, with 16 bases left in between. Here the CDR3 reads CSVVVQGYNGELFF. The CDR3 DNA reads as TGCAGCGTTGTTGTTCAGGGGTACAACGGGGAGCTGTTTTTT.

The chain carries TRBV5-1 and TRBJ2-2, with D possibly matching TRBD2 (6 bases). Trimming removed 1 base from V and 4 bases from J, with 8 bases in between. Per the germline V gene, CDR1 is SGHRS and CDR2 is YFSETQ. CDR3 length equals 14 residues. This CDR3 is CASSLHGGTGELFF. DNA for the CDR3: TGCGCCAGCAGCTTGCACGGGGGCACCGGGGAGCTGTTTTTT. Full variable domain (missing parts from reference TRBV5-1 and TRBJ2-2): KAGVTQTPRYLIKTRGQQVTLSCSPISGHRSVSWYQQTPGQGLQFLFEYFSETQRNKGNFPGRFSGRQFSNSRSEMNVSTLELGDSALYLCASSLHGGTGELFFGEGSRLTVL.

The J gene is TRBJ2-7, the V gene TRBV30; 8 bases agree with TRBD2. This CDR3 spans 14 amino acids. V lost 1 base and J lost 2; bases outside the gene matches: 4. Germline V CDR1 and CDR2: GTSNPN, SVGIG (reference sequence). CDR3 amino acids: CAWSEGLGAYEQYF. CDR3 nucleotide sequence: TGTGCCTGGAGTGAGGGACTAGGAGCCTACGAGCAGTACTTC.

As to this clone: The junction does not match germline at one end; this may be a read error. The V and J genes are TRBV29-1 and TRBJ1-2, with 7 positions matching TRBD1. This CDR3 has 13 amino acids. Germline values: CDR1 SQVTM, CDR2 ANQGSEA. The CDR3 coding sequence is TGCAGCGTGGAAGACAGGGCCAATGATGGCTACACCTTC. Amino acids: CSVEDRANDGYTF.

In this sample, this clone turned up a few times. The J gene is TRBJ1-5, the V gene TRBV12-5, with D unresolved. V was pared by 2 bases and J by 2 bases, with 10 bases between. CDR1 is LGHNT and CDR2 is FRNRAP in the germline V gene. The CDR3 consists of 15 residues. CDR3 nucleotides: TGTGCTAGTGGTTTGTGGGTGAATGGCAATCAGCCCCAGCATTTT. This codes for CASGLWVNGNQPQHF.

In the case of this clone: Germline and junction disagree at one end, which may indicate a read error. The rearrangement links TRBV6-6 to TRBJ2-5, with D possibly TRBD1 on 6 matching bases. The CDR3 covers 13 residues. Germline loops: CDR1 MNHNY, CDR2 SVGAGI (reference sequence). The CDR3 is CASSYSGAETRYF. CDR3 DNA: TGTGCCAGCAGTTACTCGGGGGCCGAGACCCGGTACTTC.

This clone was seen a handful of times. The rearrangement uses TRBV5-6 and TRBJ2-1; tentatively, D is TRBD1 (6 bases). This CDR3 has 13 amino acids. With 4 bases removed from V and 6 bases from J, the gap between germline ends came to 11 bases. Germline V gene data show CDR1 as SGHDT and CDR2 as YYEEEE. Here the CDR3 reads CASSRDTFNEQFF. As DNA, the CDR3 is TGTGCCAGCAGCCGGGACACGTTCAATGAGCAGTTCTTC.

The chain joins TRBV29-1 to TRBJ2-1, with D tentatively TRBD1 (6 bases). The CDR3 length is 16 residues. Trimming took 0 bases from V and 5 from J, leaving 17 bases between them. Per germline, CDR1 SQVTM and CDR2 ANQGSEA. In DNA form, the CDR3 reads TGCAGCGTTGAAGACCTGGTCACAGGGAGCAACAATGAGCAGTTCTTC. Translated: CSVEDLVTGSNNEQFF.

The table lists this clone with a few counts. CDR3 sequence (DNA): TGTGCCAGTGTCCTTCGAGGGACGGCGAACACTGAAGCTTTCTTT. This translates into CASVLRGTANTEAFF. This chain uses TRBV13 with TRBJ1-1, with a tentative D call TRBD1 (5 bases). The V end was cut by 9 bases, the J end by 1 base, with 18 bases between. The CDR3 is 15 amino acids. In germline, CDR1 is PRHDT, CDR2 FYEKMQ (reference sequence).

This chain uses TRBV11-2 with TRBJ2-3; no reliable D call. Germline V gene lookup returns CDR1 SGHAT and CDR2 FQNNGV. The CDR3 covers 14 residues. V was trimmed by 0 bases and J by 5 bases, leaving 9 bases between them. The CDR3 DNA reads TGTGCCAGCAGCTTAGAGGGATCGGGAGATACGCAGTATTTT. This codes for CASSLEGSGDTQYF. Together with reference TRBV11-2 and TRBJ2-3, the CDR3 gives the full variable domain: EAGVAQSPRYKIIEKRQSVAFWCNPISGHATLYWYQQILGQGPKLLIQFQNNGVVDDSQLPKDRFSAERLKGVDSTLKIQPAKLEDSAVYLCASSLEGSGDTQYFGPGTRLTVL.

This rearrangement joins TRBV6-5 to TRBJ2-5; TRBD1 matches 11 bases. Germline values: CDR1 MNHEY, CDR2 SVGAGI. CDR3 length: 16 residues. Trimming removed 1 base from V and 3 bases from J; junction bases left unmatched: 4. The CDR3 here is CASSYFRTGGEETQYF. DNA of the CDR3: TGTGCCAGCAGTTACTTTCGGACAGGGGGCGAAGAGACCCAGTACTTC.

This clone was recorded once. The V call is TRBV9, the J call TRBJ2-3, with D unresolved. The ends were cut back, 6 bases at V and 1 base at J, with 18 bases in the middle. Per the germline V gene, CDR1 is SGDLS and CDR2 is YYNGEE. The CDR3 is made up of 16 amino acids. CDR3 amino acids: CASINRNGKRTDTQYF. The CDR3 DNA reads TGTGCCAGCATCAATCGGAACGGTAAACGCACAGATACGCAGTATTTT.

V is TRBV7-6 and J is TRBJ2-5, with D possibly being TRBD2 (6 bases). From germline, CDR1 is SGHVS and CDR2 FNYEAQ. Trimming removed 5 bases at V and 4 bases at J, with 11 bases between. This CDR3 region has 13 residues. CDR3 bases: TGTGCCAGCAGCCCGACTAGGACAGAGACCCAGTACTTC. Translation: CASSPTRTETQYF.

To note about this clone: Within the sample, other DNA sequences also encode this same CDR3. This sequence joins TRBV9 and TRBJ2-7; possible D gene TRBD1, 6 bases. V was cut by 0 bases and J by 2 bases, with 9 bases left in between. CDR1 SGDLS and CDR2 YYNGEE come from the germline V gene. The CDR3 is 14 amino acids. The CDR3 spells CASSVGDRTYEQYF. In nucleotides, the CDR3 is TGTGCCAGCAGCGTAGGAGACAGGACCTACGAGCAGTACTTC.

Concerning this clone itself: An end of the junction does not agree with germline; a read error may underlie this. The J gene is TRBJ2-2, the V gene TRBV9; D might be TRBD1 or TRBD2, each matching 5 bases. Germline values: CDR1 SGDLS, CDR2 YYNGEE. The CDR3 totals 14 residues. This CDR3 reads CASSPPGATGKLFF. CDR3 in DNA: TGTGCCAGCAGCCCCCCCGGGGCCACCGGGAAGCTGTTTTTT.

The table lists this clone with a count of one. Other nucleotide sequences in the sample specify the same CDR3. The rearrangement uses TRBV30 and TRBJ2-7, with D perhaps matching TRBD2 (5 bases). CDR1 and CDR2 (germline): GTSNPN, SVGIG (reference sequence). This CDR3 has 12 amino acids. V shed 1 base and J shed 2 bases, with 6 bases lying between them. The CDR3 sequence: CAWSDGTYEQYF. CDR3 nucleotide sequence: TGTGCCTGGAGTGACGGGACCTACGAGCAGTACTTC.